The clone carrying this TCR beta chain was detected many times. The template for TCR beta VDJ and CDR3 sequence profiling was genomic DNA. TCRdb re-called the reads with MiXCR, one entry per CDR3 protein. The sample records 100,000 to 150,000 distinct CDR3 sequences, about 48% being singletons. These data originate in a study of CD8+CD57+ T cells in acquired aplastic anemia. The overall study: Average DNA yield from sorted CD4+ and CD8+ cells was approximately 3 ug.

Trimming stripped 5 bases from V and 2 bases from J, with 12 bases between. This CDR3 is built from 15 residues. Germline loops: CDR1 KGHDR, CDR2 SFDVKD. Sequences were obtained from sorted CD4+, CD8+, or CD8+CD57+ T cells (not recorded which) from PBMCs. The sequence came from a human donor in good health, serving as a control. This rearrangement joins TRBV24-1 to TRBJ2-1; TRBD1 or TRBD2 may be the D gene (5 bases each). The CDR3 nucleotides are TGTGCCACCAGTGGACGGGACGGTCCCTACAATGAGCAGTTCTTC. Its translation: CATSGRDGPYNEQFF.